Below, 13 T cell receptor beta chains from the same sample are listed, as sequenced in a study of blood T cell repertoires in COVID-19. Assay used: immunoSEQ multiplex PCR; TCRdb lists only in-frame clones, some missing. The table has about 410,000 clones, roughly 87% seen once. The sequenced sample was PBMCs or T cells enriched from blood (not recorded which). These receptors all stem from a man aged 18 to 30 who had recovered from COVID-19.

The rearrangement links TRBV4-1 to TRBJ1-1, with unresolved D. V dropped 1 base and J dropped 5 bases, with 14 bases sitting between them. In germline, CDR1 is MGHRA, CDR2 YSYEKL. There are 15 residues in the CDR3. The CDR3 DNA is TGCGCCAGCAGCCAAGGACTTCAAGGCGGAACTGAAGCTTTCTTT. It is translated as CASSQGLQGGTEAFF.

The V gene is TRBV9, the J gene TRBJ1-5, with D unresolved. The CDR3 has 14 residues. V lost 0 bases and J lost 9, with 13 bases in between. Germline V gene sequence: CDR1 SGDLS, CDR2 YYNGEE. DNA of the CDR3: TGTGCCAGCAGCGTAGGACACGGCGAGGGGCCCCAGCATTTT. Translation: CASSVGHGEGPQHF. Variable domain in full (rest from reference TRBV9 and TRBJ1-5): DSGVTQTPKHLITATGQRVTLRCSPRSGDLSVYWYQQSLDQGLQFLIQYYNGEERAKGNILERFSAQQFPDLHSELNLSSLELGDSALYFCASSVGHGEGPQHFGDGTRLSIL.

This chain connects TRBV11-2 to TRBJ2-7; TRBD1 aligns across 8 bases. With 3 bases clipped from V and 6 bases from J, the junction kept 13 bases outside the gene matches. The CDR3 is 16 residues long. Per the germline V gene, CDR1 is SGHAT and CDR2 is FQNNGV. In nucleotides, the CDR3 is TGTGCCAGCAGCTTGGGCTCCGGGACAGGAGTTCGCGAGCAGTACTTC. It is translated as CASSLGSGTGVREQYF.

V is TRBV2 and J is TRBJ2-1; 7 positions agree with TRBD2. Germline V gives CDR1 SNHLY, CDR2 FYNNEI. The CDR3 is made up of 16 amino acids. Trimming removed 1 base from V and 8 bases from J; junction bases left unmatched: 11. The CDR3 DNA sequence: TGTGCCAGCAGTGAAGGACTAGCCGCAAACCGCGATGAGCAGTTCTTC. Its translation is CASSEGLAANRDEQFF.

The rearrangement links TRBV4-1 to TRBJ2-2, with 8 bases that match TRBD2. The CDR3 consists of 16 residues. The V and J ends lost 0 bases and 2 bases, in that order; junction bases with no gene match: 2. CDR1 and CDR2 from the germline V gene are MGHRA and YSYEKL. The CDR3 DNA reads as TGCGCCAGCAGCCAAGAAAGCGGGAGAAACACCGGGGAGCTGTTTTTT. This sequence encodes CASSQESGRNTGELFF.

This chain joins TRBV5-1 and TRBJ1-6; the D is unclear. Per the germline V gene, CDR1 is SGHRS and CDR2 is YFSETQ. This CDR3 has 15 residues. The V and J ends lost 4 bases and 5 bases respectively, with 13 bases between them. The CDR3 spells CASSGHGGDNSPLHF. The CDR3 DNA is TGCGCCAGCAGCGGCCATGGCGGGGATAATTCACCCCTCCACTTT. The full variable domain, with the rest looked up from reference TRBV5-1 and TRBJ1-6, is KAGVTQTPRYLIKTRGQQVTLSCSPISGHRSVSWYQQTPGQGLQFLFEYFSETQRNKGNFPGRFSGRQFSNSRSEMNVSTLELGDSALYLCASSGHGGDNSPLHFGNGTRLTVT.

DNA of the CDR3: TGTGCCAGTAGTGGCGGACAGGGGTACGAGCAGTACTTC. Protein sequence: CASSGGQGYEQYF. The gene calls are TRBV19 and TRBJ2-7, with 9 bases lining up with TRBD1. Unmatched junction bases numbered 3, after V lost 5 bases and J lost 4 bases. CDR1 is LNHDA and CDR2 is SQIVND in the germline V gene (reference sequence). The CDR3 consists of 13 residues.

The chain joins TRBV5-4 to TRBJ2-6; D possibly corresponds to TRBD2 (5 bases). V lost 0 bases and J lost 1, with 8 bases in between. The CDR3 is 16 amino acids. Germline V CDR1 and CDR2: SGHNT, YYREEE (reference sequence). This CDR3 is CASSLVPGSGANVLTF. For the CDR3, the DNA is TGTGCCAGCAGCTTGGTGCCGGGATCTGGGGCCAACGTCCTGACTTTC.

The chain combines TRBV19 with TRBJ2-5, with TRBD1 matching over 12 bases. Germline V lookup: CDR1 LNHDA, CDR2 SQIVND (reference sequence). The V and J ends lost 6 bases and 4 bases, in that order; junction bases with no gene match: 12. The CDR3 contains 17 residues. The CDR3 DNA sequence: TGTGCCAGTAGACCCCCTAAGGGACAGGGGGCTAGAGAGACCCAGTACTTC. Amino acids: CASRPPKGQGARETQYF.

For this clone: Other DNA sequences in the same sample also yield this CDR3. This chain links TRBV9 with TRBJ1-1; possible D gene TRBD1, 6 bases. Trimming removed 0 bases at V and 4 bases at J, with 7 bases between. The CDR3 is made up of 13 amino acids. In germline, CDR1 is SGDLS, CDR2 YYNGEE. CDR3 loop: CASSVVGATEAFF. CDR3 nucleotide sequence: TGTGCCAGCAGCGTAGTGGGGGCCACTGAAGCTTTCTTT.

The J gene is TRBJ1-5, the V gene TRBV6-6; D perhaps matches TRBD1 (5 bases). The CDR3 runs to 16 residues. The V gene lost 7 bases and the J gene lost 0 bases, with 16 bases spanning the gap. Germline V gene lookup returns CDR1 MNHNY and CDR2 SVGAGI (reference sequence). CDR3 amino acids: CASTKGGDYSNQPQHF. CDR3 coding DNA: TGTGCCAGCACTAAAGGAGGGGATTATAGCAATCAGCCCCAGCATTTT.

The rearrangement uses TRBV3-1 (or the pseudogene TRBV3-2) and TRBJ2-7, with D uncertain. Germline CDR1 LGHDT, CDR2 YNNKEL (reference sequence). This CDR3 comprises 12 residues. V was shortened by 4 bases and J by 5 bases, with 9 bases between the two germline ends. CDR3 DNA sequence: TGTGCCAGCAGCCTTTTGTCGGACGAGCAGTACTTC. Translated, it gives CASSLLSDEQYF.

The chain couples TRBV10-3 to TRBJ2-1, with TRBD2 identical over 14 bases. The germline gives CDR1 ENHRY, CDR2 SYGVKD. J was trimmed by 8 bases and V by 10 bases; bases with no gene match: 7. The CDR3 length is 14 residues. CDR3 sequence: CATATSGGADEQFF. The CDR3 DNA is TGTGCCACCGCGACTAGCGGGGGGGCCGATGAGCAGTTCTTC.